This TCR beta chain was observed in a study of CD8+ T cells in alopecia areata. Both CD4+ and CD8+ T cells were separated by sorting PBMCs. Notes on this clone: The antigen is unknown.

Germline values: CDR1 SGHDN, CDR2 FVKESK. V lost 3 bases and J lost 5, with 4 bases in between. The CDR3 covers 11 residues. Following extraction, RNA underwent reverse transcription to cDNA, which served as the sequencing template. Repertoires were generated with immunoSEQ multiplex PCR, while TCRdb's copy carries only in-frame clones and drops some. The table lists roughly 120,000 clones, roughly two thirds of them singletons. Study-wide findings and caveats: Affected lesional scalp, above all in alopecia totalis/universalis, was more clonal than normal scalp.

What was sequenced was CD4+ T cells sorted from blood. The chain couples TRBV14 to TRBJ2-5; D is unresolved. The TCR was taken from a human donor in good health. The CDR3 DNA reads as TGTGCCAGCAGCCATTCGGAGACCCAGTACTTC. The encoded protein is CASSHSETQYF.